The TCR beta chain described here comes from a study of radiotherapy plus CTLA-4 blockade in lung cancer (dated by TCRdb to 2017 to 2018). Study-wide context: Among the enrolled patients, around 17% had an objective response, and 31% reached disease control. What the authors observed across the whole study: TCR clones derived from tumors expanded in peripheral blood after treatment with radiotherapy and ipilimumab. Increased serum interferon-beta after radiation, together with early dynamic changes in blood T cell clones, were reported to be the strongest predictors of response.

Library preparation employed the immunoSEQ multiplex PCR assay. Sourced from immuneACCESS, this table was stored by TCRdb with only in-frame sequences that have V and J called. A share of the clones is absent; for the studies checked, an unresolved V gene accounts for under half, and the remainder has no known explanation. A total of about 77,000 clones appear in this sample, approximately 73% of them only once. In total, the top ten clones hold 8% to 10% of the sample. Focal radiation therapy combined with CTLA-4 blockade (ipilimumab) was tested in patients with chemo-refractory metastatic non-small-cell lung cancer. From V the trimming removes 7 bases and from J it removes 3 bases, while the gene matches leave 15 bases of the junction unaccounted for. The germline V gene encodes CDR1 SGHNT and CDR2 YENEEA. The CDR3 goes from the cysteine to the phenylalanine over 17 residues. Only the CDR3 region is kept as DNA, spanning 51 bases read in frame from base 1.

Details on this clone: There is no known antigen for this receptor. No qualities accompany the bases; no much larger clone lies one base away.

The sequence was collected from a human donor with non-small cell lung cancer whose response to radiotherapy plus ipilimumab could not be evaluated. The rearranged segments are TRBV11-3 and TRBJ2-7; 10 bases in the middle match TRBD2. The material was peripheral blood, obtained from a patient treated with radiotherapy plus ipilimumab. The CDR3 is CASTPSWGGTSVYEQYF. In nucleotides, the sequence is TGTGCCAGCACCCCTTCCTGGGGGGGGACTAGCGTCTACGAGCAGTACTTC. The full variable domain, completed from the reference TRBV11-3 and TRBJ2-7 proteins outside the CDR3, reads EAGVVQSPRYKIIEKKQPVAFWCNPISGHNTLYWYLQNLGQGPELLIRYENEEAVDDSQLPKDRFSAERLKGVDSTLKIQPAELGDSAVYLCASTPSWGGTSVYEQYFGPGTRLTVT.